The subject of this entry is one TCR beta chain. The trim removed 3 bases at V and 0 bases at J, leaving 5 bases unmatched. Germline values: CDR1 DFQATT, CDR2 SNEGSKA (reference sequence). CDR3 size: 14 residues. Libraries were prepared by immunoSEQ multiplex PCR; TCRdb keeps only in-frame clonotypes and omits some of them. The sample carries 130,000 to 150,000 clones, approximately 89% recorded once. The data originate from a study of blood T cell repertoires in COVID-19. Sequencing used peripheral blood. This TCR came from a woman aged 45 to 65 with acute or convalescent COVID-19. The chain is built from TRBV20-1 and TRBJ2-7; 7 bases are shared with TRBD1. The CDR3 DNA reads TGCAGTGCTAGTGAGACAGGGCGCTCCTACGAGCAGTACTTC. This codes for CSASETGRSYEQYF.